These 9 T cell receptor beta chains share one sample of origin, sequenced in a study of CD8 T cells in Susac syndrome. Roughly 0.45 to 1 ug RNA was reverse transcribed with random hexamers. TCRdb analysed the immunoSEQ multiplex PCR reads with MiXCR anew, one entry per CDR3 protein. The profile shows around 110,000 distinct CDR3 sequences, roughly 94% of them singletons. Sample: CD8+ T cells from PBMCs. These TCRs come from a human donor with Susac syndrome.

V is TRBV6-5 and J is TRBJ2-7; TRBD1 agrees at 9 bases. This CDR3 comprises 15 residues. Trimming at V came to 4 bases and at J to 0 bases, leaving 4 bases not matched to a gene. Germline V gene data show CDR1 as MNHEY and CDR2 as SVGAGI. DNA for the CDR3: TGTGCCAGCAGTTTGGGACAGGGTGTCTCCTACGAGCAGTACTTC. This codes for CASSLGQGVSYEQYF.

The chain employs TRBV13 and TRBJ1-2; the D is unclear. Germline loops: CDR1 PRHDT, CDR2 FYEKMQ (reference sequence). Trimming left V 5 bases short and J 8 bases short, with 15 bases between. There are 13 residues in the CDR3. Here the CDR3 DNA reads TGTGCCAGCAGCCCGTCCCCCGGTGGCGGCTACACCTTC. Translation gives CASSPSPGGGYTF.

The chain uses TRBV7-8 and TRBJ2-7, with 7 bases identical to TRBD2. V shed 5 bases, J shed 4 bases, and the junction held 8 bases outside the gene matches. Germline V gene lookup returns CDR1 SGHVS and CDR2 FQNEAQ. CDR3 size: 14 residues. The CDR3 nucleotides read TGTGCCAGCAGCCCAAGCGGGGCTGTTTACGAGCAGTACTTC. Translation: CASSPSGAVYEQYF.

V usage is TRBV7-9 and J usage is TRBJ1-1; D call uncertain. Germline V CDR1 and CDR2: SEHNR, FQNEAQ (reference sequence). V shed 4 bases and J shed 1 base, with 7 bases lying between them. The CDR3 has 13 amino acids. The chain's CDR3 is CASSSDPNTEAFF. The CDR3 nucleotides read TGTGCCAGCAGCTCCGACCCGAACACTGAAGCTTTCTTT.

The chain uses TRBV20-1 and TRBJ1-2, with D unresolved. This CDR3 has 13 residues. Germline values: CDR1 DFQATT, CDR2 SNEGSKA (reference sequence). With 4 bases removed from V and 3 bases from J, the gap between germline ends came to 12 bases. Here the CDR3 DNA reads TGCAGTGCTAACGTTGGAGGCGACTATGGCTACACCTTC. Protein product: CSANVGGDYGYTF.

V and J are TRBV3-1 and TRBJ2-7; weak D call: TRBD2 (6 bases). The germline gives CDR1 LGHDT, CDR2 YNNKEL (reference sequence). Between the trimmed V and J ends, which lost 3 bases and 3 bases, there was a span of 18 bases. The CDR3 is 16 residues long. The DNA for the CDR3 is TGTGCCAGCAGCCAGGCCCGGGACTCCCAAAACTACGAGCAGTACTTC. Translation gives CASSQARDSQNYEQYF.

The gene calls are TRBV27 and TRBJ1-1; unclear D gene. The CDR3 length is 13 residues. Trimming shortened V by 4 bases and J by 1 base, and 7 bases separated the two germline ends. Per germline, CDR1 MNHEY and CDR2 SMNVEV (reference sequence). The CDR3 DNA is TGTGCCAGCAGTTATTTCGGGAACACTGAAGCTTTCTTT. It codes for CASSYFGNTEAFF.

The chain joins TRBV29-1 to TRBJ2-3; a possible D gene is TRBD2 (7 bases). The V gene's germline CDR1 is SQVTM and CDR2 ANQGSEA. The CDR3 has 17 residues. Trimming stripped 4 bases from V and 0 bases from J, with 20 bases between. The CDR3 DNA sequence: TGCAGCGTTGGGGGGGCTAGCGGTGATTCTAGCACAGATACGCAGTATTTT. Its translation is CSVGGASGDSSTDTQYF.

The rearrangement joins TRBV9 to TRBJ2-3; the D is unclear. The CDR3 is 13 residues long. Trimming removed 3 bases at V and 5 bases at J, with 10 bases between. Germline values: CDR1 SGDLS, CDR2 YYNGEE. CDR3 bases: TGTGCCAGCAGCGGCCTCTCCGTAGATACGCAGTATTTT. This gives the protein CASSGLSVDTQYF. Supplemented by reference TRBV9 and TRBJ2-3, the full variable domain reads DSGVTQTPKHLITATGQRVTLRCSPRSGDLSVYWYQQSLDQGLQFLIQYYNGEERAKGNILERFSAQQFPDLHSELNLSSLELGDSALYFCASSGLSVDTQYFGPGTRLTVL.